These 15 T cell receptor beta chains came from one sample sequenced in a study of response to subunit inactivated influenza vaccine. Via MiXCR, TCRdb re-called the RT-PCR reads, giving one row per CDR3 protein. The sample has about 650,000 distinct CDR3 sequences; about a sixth are singletons. The material sequenced was PBMCs from blood, taken about 12 days after vaccination. These TCRs come from a man aged 50 or older who received an inactivated influenza vaccine.

This clonotype showed up just a few times. The chain couples TRBV6-1 to TRBJ2-1; 7 bases line up with TRBD2. CDR3 length: 15 amino acids. V lost 4 bases, J lost 4 bases, and 7 bases stayed unmatched. Germline values: CDR1 MNHNS, CDR2 SASEGT. CDR3 coding DNA: TGTGCCAGCAGTGGGGCCAGCGGGAATTACAATGAGCAGTTCTTC. The encoded protein is CASSGASGNYNEQFF.

The chain uses TRBV20-1 and TRBJ2-1; 8 bases are shared with TRBD2. V lost 0 bases, J lost 8 bases, and 3 bases stayed unmatched. This CDR3 comprises 13 residues. The germline V gene encodes CDR1 DFQATT and CDR2 SNEGSKA (reference sequence). The CDR3 loop reads CSAREKTSDEQFF. The CDR3 DNA reads TGCAGTGCTAGAGAAAAGACTAGCGATGAGCAGTTCTTC.

This clonotype was seen at least ten times. This chain joins TRBV12-3 or TRBV12-4 and TRBJ2-7; 7 bases agree with TRBD1. This CDR3 is 14 amino acids long. J gave up 6 bases and V 4 bases, and 9 bases lay outside the gene matches. The CDR3 DNA follows: TGTGCCAGCAGTTCCTCGACAGGGCTGGGCGAGCAGTACTTC. Translating gives CASSSSTGLGEQYF.

The rearrangement joins TRBV28 to TRBJ2-2; 10 bases are shared with TRBD1. The CDR3 loop spans 19 amino acids. V was pared by 5 bases and J by 0 bases, with 12 bases of the junction left unmatched. Germline CDR1 and CDR2: MDHEN and SYDVKM. The CDR3 coding sequence is TGTGCCAGCAGTCTCAGCCGGGACAGGGGCCCGCCGAACACCGGGGAGCTGTTTTTT. Translated: CASSLSRDRGPPNTGELFF.

This clonotype was counted a few times. This chain uses TRBV7-9 with TRBJ1-5; 9 nucleotides match TRBD1. CDR1 is SEHNR and CDR2 is FQNEAQ in the germline V gene (reference sequence). V lost 5 bases to trimming and J lost 2 bases; unmatched junction nucleotides: 10. This CDR3 has 17 amino acids. DNA of the CDR3: TGTGCCAGCAGCCTAGAAACAGGGGGCGAGGGCAATCAGCCCCAGCATTTT. Protein product: CASSLETGGEGNQPQHF. Drawing the rest from reference TRBV7-9 and TRBJ1-5, the complete variable domain is DTGVSQNPRHKITKRGQNVTFRCDPISEHNRLYWYRQTLGQGPEFLTYFQNEAQLEKSRLLSDRFSAERPKGSFSTLEIQRTEQGDSAMYLCASSLETGGEGNQPQHFGDGTRLSIL.

The rearrangement joins TRBV28 to TRBJ2-5; no definite D call. This CDR3 has 13 residues. Deletions cut 6 bases from V and 5 bases from J, with 13 bases between. Germline V gene lookup returns CDR1 MDHEN and CDR2 SYDVKM. The DNA for the CDR3 is TGTGCCAGCAGCCTTTCGCACGGCGAGACCCAGTACTTC. Translation gives CASSLSHGETQYF. Complete variable domain (other parts from reference TRBV28 and TRBJ2-5): DVKVTQSSRYLVKRTGEKVFLECVQDMDHENMFWYRQDPGLGLRLIYFSYDVKMKEKGDIPEGYSVSREKKERFSLILESASTNQTSMYLCASSLSHGETQYFGPGTRLLVL.

This sequence joins TRBV20-1 and TRBJ2-1, with D possibly TRBD2 on 6 matching bases. CDR1 and CDR2 from the germline V gene are DFQATT and SNEGSKA (reference sequence). Trimming took 4 bases from V and 5 from J, leaving 12 bases between them. The CDR3 spans 13 residues. The CDR3 is CSATLLANNEQFF. CDR3 nucleotides: TGCAGTGCTACGCTACTAGCAAACAATGAGCAGTTCTTC.

This clonotype was observed a few times. The chain recombines TRBV29-1 with TRBJ2-1; D is perhaps TRBD2 (6 bases). V was trimmed by 3 bases and J by 8 bases, leaving 11 bases between them. This CDR3 comprises 12 residues. Germline loops: CDR1 SQVTM, CDR2 ANQGSEA. The CDR3 nucleotides are TGCAGCGTTGATAGCTCGGGGGATGAGCAGTTCTTC. This codes for CSVDSSGDEQFF.

This clonotype came up a few times. The CDR3 coding sequence is TGTGCCAGCAGCTTAGCCGGGGGACCCGCTGACTACACCTTC. Translation gives CASSLAGGPADYTF. The chain employs TRBV7-9 and TRBJ1-2, with D perhaps TRBD1 (5 bases). Germline V gives CDR1 SEHNR, CDR2 FQNEAQ (reference sequence). Trimming left V 0 bases short and J 10 bases short, with 15 bases between. This CDR3 is 14 amino acids long.

V gene TRBV20-1 combines with J gene TRBJ2-1, with 12 bases that match TRBD2. This CDR3 contains 16 residues. Unmatched junction bases numbered 10, after V lost 0 bases and J lost 10 bases. Germline CDR1 reads DFQATT; CDR2 reads SNEGSKA (reference sequence). DNA of the CDR3: TGCAGTGCTAGAGATTCGTCTAGCGGGGGGGCCCGGGAGCAGTTCTTC. Translated, it gives CSARDSSSGGAREQFF.

There are a few counts of this clonotype. V gene TRBV15 combines with J gene TRBJ1-5, with D possibly matching TRBD1 (5 bases). Germline V CDR1 and CDR2: LNHNV, YYDKDF (reference sequence). V was pared by 4 bases and J by 12 bases, with 13 bases between. The CDR3 sequence is 12 residues long. DNA for the CDR3: TGTGCCACCAGCACACAGGTAAGGGACCAGCATTTT. It specifies CATSTQVRDQHF.

This clonotype occurred a few times. This sequence joins TRBV20-1 and TRBJ2-1; the match to TRBD2 covers 13 bases. The germline gives CDR1 DFQATT, CDR2 SNEGSKA (reference sequence). This CDR3 has 16 residues. The junction had 11 bases not matched to a gene; V was cut back by 6 bases and J by 6 bases. CDR3 region: CSANKRTSGSFNEQFF. The CDR3 DNA sequence: TGCAGTGCCAACAAACGGACTAGCGGGAGCTTCAATGAGCAGTTCTTC.

This sequence joins TRBV20-1 and TRBJ2-5, with TRBD2 matching over 11 bases. Looked up from germline, CDR1 is DFQATT and CDR2 is SNEGSKA (reference sequence). The V gene end was trimmed by 0 bases and the J gene end by 3 bases; junction bases not matched to a gene: 9. There are 17 residues in the CDR3. The CDR3 DNA reads as TGCAGTGCTAGAGACGCCTCGACTAGCGGGATTAAAGAGACCCAGTACTTC. Translation gives CSARDASTSGIKETQYF.

This chain joins TRBV12-3 or TRBV12-4 and TRBJ1-4; TRBD1 aligns across 7 bases. V was clipped by 3 bases and J by 5 bases; unmatched bases: 6. The CDR3 contains 15 residues. CDR3 sequence reads: CASSLSGQRNEKLFF. The CDR3 DNA follows: TGTGCCAGCAGTTTGTCGGGACAGAGGAATGAAAAACTGTTTTTT.

To note about this clonotype: Sequence at one end of the junction differs from germline and may be a read error. This chain joins TRBV7-7 and TRBJ2-5; 7 positions match TRBD1. The CDR3 runs 16 residues. Per the germline V gene, CDR1 is SSHAT and CDR2 is FNYEAQ (reference sequence). The CDR3 here is CASSLVAGGSQETQYF. CDR3 coding DNA: TGTGCTAGCAGCTTAGTCGCAGGGGGATCACAAGAGACCCAGTACTTC.